A single sample is the source of the 19 T cell receptor beta chains below, sequenced in a study of cytomegalovirus exposure and HLA in healthy donors. In the PCR, 60 Vbeta and 13 Jbeta primers were used. TCRdb keeps only in-frame clones here, not all; method: immunoSEQ multiplex PCR. The sample table sets out about 55,000 clones. Sequencing input: PBMCs. The source is an older woman in good health and CMV-seropositive.

The genes are TRBV28 and TRBJ1-4, with D possibly matching TRBD1 (6 bases). The germline gives CDR1 MDHEN, CDR2 SYDVKM. The ends were cut back, 8 bases at V and 7 bases at J, with 20 bases in the middle. The CDR3 is made up of 15 amino acids. The CDR3 here is CASRRGVGGSEKLFF. CDR3 coding DNA: TGTGCCAGCCGCCGTGGGGTTGGGGGCAGTGAAAAACTGTTTTTT.

CDR3 in DNA: TGTGCCAGCTCACCACCGATGTCAGTTACTGGAAACACCATATATTTT. It yields the protein CASSPPMSVTGNTIYF. This sequence joins TRBV18 and TRBJ1-3; D remains unclear. The CDR3 consists of 16 residues. Trimming took off 0 bases at V and 2 bases at J, with 11 bases between the two ends. Germline V gene data show CDR1 as KGHSH and CDR2 as LQKENI.

V is TRBV28 and J is TRBJ2-7; weak D call: TRBD2 (5 bases). V lost 5 bases and J 3 bases, leaving 14 bases between the germline ends. CDR1 and CDR2 (germline): MDHEN, SYDVKM. CDR3 length equals 14 residues. The CDR3 sequence is CASSGSGSHYEQYF. The CDR3 DNA reads TGTGCCAGCAGTGGGAGCGGCAGTCACTACGAGCAGTACTTC.

V is TRBV5-4 and J is TRBJ1-2; tentatively, D is TRBD1 (6 bases). With 0 bases removed from V and 7 bases from J, the gap between germline ends came to 7 bases. The germline CDR1 and CDR2 sequences are SGHNT and YYREEE (reference sequence). This CDR3 is built from 12 residues. This chain's CDR3 is CASSLGDIGYTF. CDR3 coding DNA: TGTGCCAGCAGCTTGGGGGACATTGGCTACACCTTC.

The chain links TRBV11-3 to TRBJ2-7; a possible D gene is TRBD2 (5 bases). Germline V gives CDR1 SGHNT, CDR2 YENEEA. The CDR3 length is 13 residues. V was clipped by 0 bases and J by 4 bases, with 7 bases between them. Here the CDR3 DNA reads TGTGCCAGCAGCTTAGATGGCGGGTACGAGCAGTACTTC. Its translation: CASSLDGGYEQYF.

The V and J genes are TRBV10-3 and TRBJ1-1, with D uncertain. The CDR3 has 15 amino acids. The V end lost 0 bases, the J end lost 0 bases, and 8 bases lay between the germline ends. Germline CDR1 and CDR2: ENHRY and SYGVKD. CDR3 nucleotides: TGTGCCATCAGTGAGTCGAGGGCTTTGAACACTGAAGCTTTCTTT. It codes for CAISESRALNTEAFF.

The V gene is TRBV5-1, the J gene TRBJ1-1; no clear D gene. Germline CDR1 reads SGHRS; CDR2 reads YFSETQ. The CDR3 consists of 15 residues. Deletions cut 3 bases from V and 3 bases from J, with 15 bases between. Written as DNA, the CDR3 is TGCGCCAGCAGCTCTAGGAGTGGGAGTTACACTGAAGCTTTCTTT. This gives the protein CASSSRSGSYTEAFF.

The chain couples TRBV5-1 to TRBJ1-1; 7 nucleotides match TRBD1. V was pared by 4 bases and J by 4 bases, with 4 bases of the junction left unmatched. CDR3 size: 13 residues. Germline V gene lookup returns CDR1 SGHRS and CDR2 YFSETQ. CDR3: CASSTQGVTEAFF. CDR3 in DNA: TGCGCCAGCAGCACCCAGGGGGTCACTGAAGCTTTCTTT.

This chain's CDR3 is CASSQGQGNYEQYF. DNA of the CDR3: TGTGCCAGCAGCCAGGGACAGGGAAACTACGAGCAGTACTTC. The J gene is TRBJ2-7, the V gene TRBV6-5; 9 bases fit TRBD1. The germline CDR1 and CDR2 sequences are MNHEY and SVGAGI. J gave up 3 bases and V 6 bases, and 6 bases lay outside the gene matches. The CDR3 runs to 14 residues.

The chain uses TRBV18 and TRBJ1-1, with 10 bases aligning to TRBD1. V shed 7 bases and J 3 bases; nucleotides not matched to a gene: 11. The CDR3 is 16 residues long. The germline CDR1 and CDR2 sequences are KGHSH and LQKENI. The CDR3 DNA reads TGTGCCAGCTACGACAGGGGGCGAGGAGTTGACACTGAAGCTTTCTTT. As protein: CASYDRGRGVDTEAFF.

This CDR3 reads CASSRQGVNSPLHF. The DNA of the CDR3 is TGTGCCAGCTCGCGACAGGGTGTAAACTCACCCCTCCACTTT. The rearrangement links TRBV18 to TRBJ1-6; 7 positions agree with TRBD1. The CDR3 is 14 amino acids. V lost 6 bases, J lost 10 bases, and 9 bases stayed unmatched. Germline loops: CDR1 KGHSH, CDR2 LQKENI.

This chain uses TRBV29-1 with TRBJ2-1; 7 bases fit TRBD1. CDR1 and CDR2 (germline): SQVTM, ANQGSEA. The V gene end was trimmed by 8 bases and the J gene end by 8 bases; junction bases not matched to a gene: 9. The CDR3 has 12 residues. CDR3 in DNA: TGCAGCACGGGACAGCTTACGGATGAGCAGTTCTTC. It yields the protein CSTGQLTDEQFF.

The chain uses TRBV6-5 and TRBJ2-7; 10 nucleotides agree with TRBD1. The CDR3 is made up of 16 amino acids. Germline CDR1 is MNHEY and CDR2 is SVGAGI. Unmatched junction bases numbered 5, after V lost 2 bases and J lost 1 base. The CDR3 spells CASSYRRDRGSYEQYF. CDR3 sequence (DNA): TGTGCCAGCAGTTACCGACGGGACAGGGGATCCTACGAGCAGTACTTC.

The V gene is TRBV19, the J gene TRBJ1-5, with a weak D call TRBD1 (5 bases). The CDR3 loop spans 15 amino acids. V was cut by 5 bases and J by 6 bases, with 17 bases left in between. Germline V lookup: CDR1 LNHDA, CDR2 SQIVND (reference sequence). CDR3 sequence reads: CASSPGTGGVQPQHF. CDR3 nucleotides: TGTGCCAGTAGTCCCGGTACGGGGGGAGTTCAGCCCCAGCATTTT.

This chain links TRBV18 with TRBJ2-1; D ambiguous. Germline V CDR1 and CDR2: KGHSH, LQKENI. The CDR3 runs 14 residues. Between the trimmed V and J ends, which lost 6 bases and 2 bases, there was a span of 11 bases. The CDR3 nucleotides read TGTGCCAGCTCTCCTTCAGTGCCCTACAATGAGCAGTTCTTC. Encoded protein: CASSPSVPYNEQFF.

This chain uses TRBV11-2 with TRBJ2-2; D unclear. Germline CDR1 reads SGHAT; CDR2 reads FQNNGV. The CDR3 runs 16 residues. Deletions cut 2 bases from V and 0 bases from J, with 10 bases between. The CDR3 here is CASSLYGSANTGELFF. CDR3 in DNA: TGTGCCAGCAGCTTATACGGTTCCGCGAACACCGGGGAGCTGTTTTTT.

The chain uses TRBV11-2 and TRBJ1-1; D is possibly TRBD1 (6 bases). This CDR3 spans 12 amino acids. The V gene's germline CDR1 is SGHAT and CDR2 FQNNGV. Trimming removed 5 bases from V and 5 bases from J, with 9 bases in between. The CDR3 loop is CASSPGTTEAFF. In DNA form, the CDR3 reads TGTGCCAGCAGCCCTGGGACAACTGAAGCTTTCTTT.

V usage is TRBV14 and J usage is TRBJ2-7; D is undetermined. The V gene's germline CDR1 is SGHDN and CDR2 FVKESK. The CDR3 totals 13 residues. V lost 4 bases and J lost 2, with 9 bases in between. The CDR3 coding sequence is TGTGCCAGCAGCCTACGTTCAGCCTACGAGCAGTACTTC. It codes for CASSLRSAYEQYF. The whole variable domain, filled in from reference TRBV14 and TRBJ2-7, reads EAGVTQFPSHSVIEKGQTVTLRCDPISGHDNLYWYRRVMGKEIKFLLHFVKESKQDESGMPNNRFLAERTGGTYSTLKVQPAELEDSGVYFCASSLRSAYEQYFGPGTRLTVT.

Written as DNA, the CDR3 is TGCGCCACCAAAGAGGGCTCTGGAAACACCATATATTTT. This encodes CATKEGSGNTIYF. The chain carries TRBV5-1 and TRBJ1-3; D unresolved. This CDR3 comprises 13 residues. Trimming left V 9 bases short and J 0 bases short, with 10 bases between. Germline CDR1 is SGHRS and CDR2 is YFSETQ.